The TCR beta chain described here comes from a study of cytomegalovirus exposure and HLA in healthy donors (dated by TCRdb to 2016 to 2017). Regarding the complete study: According to an earlier analysis of a few hundred of the donors, roughly 180 million T cells yielded 90 million to 130 million unique TCR beta sequences and about 300 Gb of sequence data. Of the roughly 400 genotyped donors, approximately 83% fell in the genetic ancestry cluster associated with self-reported Caucasian donors. HLA typing included class I and class II loci at four-digit resolution. The study used immunosequencing to profile the T cell repertoires of 666 subjects and linked those repertoires to cytomegalovirus serostatus. An earlier analysis of 587 of the donors used high-throughput TCR beta sequencing to judge whether each TCR beta V gene segment behaved as functional or pseudogenic. Donor age, sex, ethnicity and CMV serostatus were compiled alongside the repertoire data. To predict cytomegalovirus infection status, the study combined high-throughput TCR immunosequencing, statistical association of individual TCRs with disease status, and machine learning. All discovery cohort repertoires had been generated on a single sequencing platform. On average, about 200,000 unique TCR beta nucleotide sequences were sequenced per donor among roughly 430 genotyped donors of the cohort, with around 19% of those sequences being non-productive. In addition to the first cohort of 650 to 800 subjects, a separate validation cohort of approximately 110 different subjects was used. Rather than using new phenotypic data, the later analysis identified candidate immune exposures from TCR beta sequences and from how often those sequences occurred across donors. A later genetic analysis took genome-wide SNP genotypes for about three fifths of the 666 donors and used that subset as a discovery cohort. Typing coverage varied by locus: about 629-640 donors for A, B, C, DRB1 and DQB1; about 520 for DQA1; 600 to 610 for DPA1; approximately 470 for DPB1. A later analysis re-examined previously published TCR beta repertoires from about 700 donors and added high-resolution HLA genotyping to investigate patterns of TCR occurrence. An early release covering about 600 HLA-typed donors comprised about 300 gigabases of sequencing data and 65 million to 100 million unique TCR sequences. The study aimed to test whether cataloging public T cell receptors could reveal signatures of past pathogen exposure. Roughly 5 DR-DQ haplotypes were handled as single units for association and clustering, since linkage in the cohort was strong. The research as a whole found: Across donors, most TCR sequences were observed very rarely, whereas some public TCRs were present in many individuals. Some IMGT-functional V segments, including TRBV6-2 and TRBV6-3, could not be told apart with the 87-base-pair reads, so those segments were excluded. A further reported finding was that TCR beta sequences accurately predicted the HLA-A and HLA-B alleles for most subjects in the first cohort. Because counts were too low, about 15 rarely observed V segments, including chromosome 9 orphons, were left out of the earlier analysis of about 620 of the donors. Because HLA typing was missing for some donors at each locus, association tests included only the typed subset. The only immune exposure information available for the cohort was CMV serostatus. According to a later analysis, parvovirus B19, influenza, CMV and Epstein-Barr virus appeared linked to several top co-occurrence clusters. In a later genetic analysis, a missense DCLRE1C variant was associated with V-gene and J-gene trimming of TCR beta chains, and the association was replicated in an independent cohort. A later genetic analysis reported fewer N-insertions in productive TCRs among donors in an Asian-associated ancestry cluster than the roughly 700-donor mean. A later analysis found that most CMV-associated TCR beta chains appeared HLA-restricted, with HLA associations seemingly driven largely by CMV exposure. When HLA alleles, especially DR and DQ, strongly co-occurred, TCR associations were difficult to assign to individual alleles. It was suggested by the authors that the approach could potentially be generalized to other disease states and immunological phenotypes. A few of the identified cytomegalovirus-associated TCR beta chains were confirmed in vitro to be specific for cytomegalovirus antigens. According to a later analysis, TCR association rates differed among HLA loci, with DRB1 alleles showing the most associated TCRs and HLA-C alleles showing the fewest. Broadly in line with IMGT annotations, most TCR beta V segments showed up in productive rearrangements about 87% or about 30% of the time in an earlier analysis of approximately 640 of the donors. The presence/absence analyses assumed that sequencing depth was roughly uniform across donors, and that assumption may not be true. Correlated functional status among segregating V segments might reflect linkage disequilibrium, but an unknown experimental factor could not be ruled out. In a later analysis, HLA-associated TCR beta chains showed more clonal expansion and lower generation probabilities than non-associated chains that were equally common. The sequencing pipeline was judged likely to have produced a cluster of highly shared sequence variants as a technical artifact. Only TCR beta chains were sequenced in this cohort, and the absence of alpha or paired-chain data limited detectable features. The classifier was reported to diagnose cytomegalovirus status with high specificity and sensitivity in both the original cohort and the validation cohort. The study gave a list of about 160 TCR beta chains associated with cytomegalovirus. Specific HLA alleles were associated with 15,000 to 20,000 TCR beta sequences at a false discovery rate of 0.05 in a later analysis.

The library was made by the immunoSEQ multiplex PCR assay. The multiplex PCR relied on a mix of 60 forward primers for TCR Vbeta segments and 13 reverse primers for TCR Jbeta segments. Amplification of the CDR3 region of rearranged TCR beta genes was performed with a multiplex PCR assay on genomic DNA. Amplified TCR beta libraries were sequenced as 87-base-pair reads on the Illumina HiSeq System. Processing in the source paper ran as follows. A later analysis tallied around 80 million unique TCR beta chains across the 666 repertoires, and about 12 million of those chains were shared by two or more donors. A nearest-neighbor algorithm error-corrected the raw reads and collapsed the reads into unique sequences, merging closely related sequences to remove PCR and sequencing errors. To assign V, D and J gene segments, CDR3 sequences were aligned to IMGT reference sequences. For a sequence to be retained, at least a six-nucleotide match to both a V gene segment and a J gene segment was required. Rearrangements were called productive when the CDR3 lacked stop codons and stayed in frame with V and J; all others were non-productive. CDR3 was defined by IMGT convention, running from the second conserved V-encoded cysteine to the conserved J-encoded phenylalanine. Sequences without an unambiguous match to a single V gene segment were excluded from the earlier analysis of a few hundred of the donors. An earlier analysis of 550 to 650 of the donors classified V segments as functional when productive rearrangements were above 56.7% and as segregating when the standard deviation between donors was above 5%. To diagnose cytomegalovirus status from the catalog of TCR beta chain sequences, a statistical classification framework was built. V and J gene assignment, in a later analysis, came from comparing TCR nucleotide sequences with IMGT/GENE-DB human TR gene sequences. A later analysis assigned CDR3 sequences and most-parsimonious VDJ recombination scenarios with the TCRdist pipeline. In a later analysis, every TCR beta chain was defined by the combination of its CDR3 amino acid sequence and its V-gene family, and reads without a unique V-gene family were dropped. In a later analysis, approximately 640 highly shared, low-generation-probability nucleotide sequences were removed to address suspected cross-contamination and a sequencing artifact. In a later analysis, a clonal expansion index for each public chain was calculated from normalized within-repertoire ranks of inferred template counts. In a later analysis, generation probabilities were computed using a VDJ recombination model fitted to out-of-frame rearrangements, and the results were checked against IGoR. Hypergeometric tests were used in a later analysis to score TCR-TCR, TCR-HLA and TCR-CMV co-occurrence, with a repertoire-size bias correction applied to the TCR pairs. In a later analysis, false discovery rates were estimated by permuting HLA or CMV assignments 20 times. A later analysis grouped co-occurring TCRs with DBSCAN, adding TCRdist sequence similarity when clustering within HLA-allele-positive subsets. Repertoires with fewer than 30,000 or more than 120,000 public chains were left out of co-occurrence clustering, as were five repertoires with anomalous nucleotide sharing. Not all clones reach the TCRdb copy of this immuneACCESS table, which keeps in-frame sequences only. Checked studies attribute under half of the gap to unresolved V genes and leave the rest unexplained. V, J and clone size were drawn from that table, and D and trimming were deduced from the DNA. The sample has over 85,000 clones on record, around four fifths of them singletons. The top ten clones comprise approximately 2.8% of the sample.

The cohort consisted of hundreds of healthy bone marrow donors. All cohort members were sampled while nominally healthy, although unrecorded immune exposures were likely present. The donor was CMV seronegative and belonged to the group of 320 or so seronegative cohort members. Each donor provided a peripheral blood sample, and peripheral blood mononuclear cells were used for TCR beta sequencing. The Qiagen DNeasy Blood Extraction Kit was used to extract genomic DNA from the blood cell samples. As to this clone: Its antigen remains undetermined. No per-base quality is available; no much larger clone lies one base away.

According to the germline V gene, CDR1 reads SGHDT and CDR2 reads YYEEEE. From cysteine to phenylalanine, the CDR3 is 14 amino acids long. The read is trimmed to its CDR3 DNA, 42 bases read in frame from base 1. Trimming removed 0 bases from V and 7 bases from J, leaving 13 bases between the germline ends. Material: PBMCs. This receptor was obtained from a man aged 35 to 55 in good health and CMV-seronegative. This chain joins TRBV5-6 to TRBJ1-2, with a tentative D gene TRBD1 over 5 matching bases. The bases read TGTGCCAGCAGCTTGGTGGGCAGGGTGAGTGGCTACACCTTC. Translated, this is CASSLVGRVSGYTF.